What follows is one TCR beta chain and its context. Its antigen is still unknown. Germline CDR1 is SQVTM and CDR2 is ANQGSEA. The CDR3 has 13 residues. V lost 4 bases, J lost 5 bases, and 14 bases lay in between. Assay used: immunoSEQ multiplex PCR; TCRdb lists only in-frame clones, some missing. Of under 350,000 clones listed, 80% to 90% were seen once; the top ten hold approximately 1%. The record originates from a study of cytomegalovirus exposure and HLA in healthy donors. The study, taken as a whole, reports: A later analysis found first-cohort TCR clusters tended to co-occur in the 130 or so validation repertoires.

This TCR was recovered from a woman aged 18-35 years in good health and CMV-seronegative. Sequenced: PBMCs. The gene calls are TRBV29-1 and TRBJ1-2; TRBD1 might be the D (5 bases). CDR3 loop: CSVVGGLWYGYTF. The CDR3 nucleotides are TGCAGCGTTGTTGGGGGACTTTGGTATGGCTACACCTTC. Drawing the rest from reference TRBV29-1 and TRBJ1-2, the complete variable domain is SAVISQKPSRDICQRGTSLTIQCQVDSQVTMMFWYRQQPGQSLTLIATANQGSEATYESGFVIDKFPISRPNLTFSTLTVSNMSPEDSSIYLCSVVGGLWYGYTFGSGTRLTVV.